This passage covers 14 T cell receptor beta chains from one sample sequenced in a study of PD-L1 blockade in urothelial cancer (dated by TCRdb to between 2016 and 2019). The library was made by the immunoSEQ multiplex PCR assay. This is the immuneACCESS table as TCRdb keeps it, with only in-frame sequences that have V and J called. A part of the clones is gone; compared with another copy, unresolved V genes explain less than half, and the rest is unexplained. The sample table lists approximately 100,000 clones, under 85% of them with a count of one. Roughly 2.3% of the sample is taken by the ten largest. The sequencing used PBMCs, collected around atezolizumab (anti-PD-L1) treatment. The receptor set was obtained from a man between 50 and 59 years old with urothelial cancer.

This sequence joins TRBV5-1 and TRBJ2-7; D is uncertain. There are 14 residues in the CDR3. V gave up 0 bases and J gave up 0 bases, with 7 bases separating them. Germline V gene data show CDR1 as SGHRS and CDR2 as YFSETQ. The CDR3 is CASSLGQASYEQYF. The CDR3 nucleotides are TGCGCCAGCAGCTTGGGGCAGGCCTCCTACGAGCAGTACTTC.

V usage is TRBV10-1 and J usage is TRBJ2-5; TRBD2 matches at 13 bases. Germline V gene data show CDR1 as WNHNN and CDR2 as SYGVQD (reference sequence). The CDR3 contains 18 residues. Germline trimming cut 2 bases from V and 2 bases from J; bases unmatched to any gene: 8. For the CDR3, the DNA is TGCGCCAGCAGTGAGCCTACACGACTAGCGGGGGGACAAGAGACCCAGTACTTC. Translated, it gives CASSEPTRLAGGQETQYF.

A few counts support this clone. The V gene is TRBV6-1, the J gene TRBJ1-5, with no clear D. Germline values: CDR1 MNHNS, CDR2 SASEGT. V was shortened by 1 base and J by 5 bases, with 6 bases between the two germline ends. This CDR3 has 13 amino acids. CDR3 nucleotide sequence: TGTGCCAGCAGTGAAGGCCCGGATCAGCCCCAGCATTTT. Amino acid sequence: CASSEGPDQPQHF.

As for this clone: The identical CDR3 is also encoded by other nucleotide sequences in the sample. The J gene is TRBJ2-2, the V gene TRBV5-6; 7 bases align to TRBD2. J lost 2 bases, V lost 2 bases, and 0 bases had no gene match. The CDR3 is 14 residues long. CDR1 and CDR2 (germline): SGHDT, YYEEEE. The CDR3 coding sequence is TGTGCCAGCAGCTTAGCGGGAAACACCGGGGAGCTGTTTTTT. Translating gives CASSLAGNTGELFF.

V is TRBV19 and J is TRBJ1-3; a possible D gene is TRBD1 (6 bases). CDR3 size: 14 residues. From germline, CDR1 is LNHDA and CDR2 SQIVND (reference sequence). Trimming left V 5 bases short and J 2 bases short, with 10 bases between. The CDR3 DNA sequence: TGTGCCAGTAGTCAACAGGGTCCTGGAAACACCATATATTTT. Translated: CASSQQGPGNTIYF.

This chain uses TRBV2 with TRBJ1-6, with 9 positions matching TRBD1. The junction had 2 bases not matched to a gene; V was cut back by 4 bases and J by 7 bases. Germline V gene lookup returns CDR1 SNHLY and CDR2 FYNNEI. The CDR3 length is 14 residues. The CDR3 loop reads CASSGQGGNSPLHF. The CDR3 coding sequence is TGTGCCAGCAGTGGACAGGGGGGGAATTCACCCCTCCACTTT.

The CDR3 sequence: CASSLEGGENSPLHF. CDR3 DNA sequence: TGCGCCAGCAGCTTGGAAGGGGGCGAGAATTCACCCCTCCACTTT. This chain uses TRBV5-1 with TRBJ1-6; TRBD1 matches 7 bases. The CDR3 is 15 amino acids. Germline-derived CDR1 and CDR2 are SGHRS and YFSETQ. Trimming at V came to 0 bases and at J to 7 bases, leaving 4 bases not matched to a gene.

This rearrangement joins TRBV6-5 to TRBJ1-5; TRBD1 agrees at 7 bases. The length of the CDR3 is 14 residues. After removal of 6 bases from V and 5 bases from J, the junction contained 7 bases not matched to a gene. From germline, CDR1 is MNHEY and CDR2 SVGAGI. The CDR3 DNA sequence: TGTGCCAGCAGCATTGGGACAGCGCATCAGCCCCAGCATTTT. Translating gives CASSIGTAHQPQHF.

CDR3 amino acids: CASSLRQLTEAFF. The CDR3 DNA reads as TGTGCCAGCAGTTTGAGACAGCTCACTGAAGCTTTCTTT. The V and J genes are TRBV28 and TRBJ1-1; D may be TRBD1 (5 bases). Germline CDR1 reads MDHEN; CDR2 reads SYDVKM. The CDR3 totals 13 residues. Trimming left V 3 bases short and J 4 bases short, with 9 bases between.

The rearrangement links TRBV30 to TRBJ1-2, with D unresolved. CDR1 and CDR2 from the germline V gene are GTSNPN and SVGIG (reference sequence). Between the trimmed V and J ends, which lost 3 bases and 0 bases, there was a span of 8 bases. The CDR3 runs 13 residues. CDR3 in amino acids: CAWRPTANYGYTF. The CDR3 DNA reads TGTGCCTGGAGACCAACAGCTAACTATGGCTACACCTTC.

This rearrangement joins TRBV18 to TRBJ1-2, with TRBD1 as a possible D gene (6 bases). The germline V gene encodes CDR1 KGHSH and CDR2 LQKENI. Trimming took off 2 bases at V and 4 bases at J, with 11 bases between the two ends. CDR3 length: 14 residues. The DNA of the CDR3 is TGTGCCAGCTCACCAGGACAGTTTTTCTATGGCTACACCTTC. It specifies CASSPGQFFYGYTF.

The rearrangement uses TRBV10-3 and TRBJ1-4; D call uncertain. CDR1 ENHRY and CDR2 SYGVKD come from the germline V gene. V was clipped by 6 bases and J by 2 bases, with 13 bases between them. This CDR3 contains 15 residues. The CDR3 region has the DNA TGTGCCATCAGAAACTCGGGGAGTACTAATGAAAAACTGTTTTTT. This encodes CAIRNSGSTNEKLFF.

This chain uses TRBV7-3 with TRBJ2-7; TRBD2 agrees at 12 bases. J lost 8 bases, V lost 6 bases, and 8 bases had no gene match. Germline CDR1 reads SGHTA; CDR2 reads FQGTGA. This CDR3 is 14 amino acids long. As DNA, the CDR3 is TGTGCCAGCAGACCGACTAGCGGGAGTTTAAAGCAGTACTTC. Its protein product is CASRPTSGSLKQYF.

The chain employs TRBV7-9 and TRBJ2-5, with 11 bases lining up with TRBD2. V dropped 8 bases and J dropped 5; count of bases not matched to a gene: 10. The CDR3 sequence is 15 residues long. The V gene's germline CDR1 is SEHNR and CDR2 FQNEAQ (reference sequence). In nucleotides, the CDR3 is TGTGCCAGCCGGACCAGACTAGCGGGGTCGGAGACCCAGTACTTC. Its protein product is CASRTRLAGSETQYF. Full variable domain (missing parts from reference TRBV7-9 and TRBJ2-5): DTGVSQNPRHKITKRGQNVTFRCDPISEHNRLYWYRQTLGQGPEFLTYFQNEAQLEKSRLLSDRFSAERPKGSFSTLEIQRTEQGDSAMYLCASRTRLAGSETQYFGPGTRLLVL.